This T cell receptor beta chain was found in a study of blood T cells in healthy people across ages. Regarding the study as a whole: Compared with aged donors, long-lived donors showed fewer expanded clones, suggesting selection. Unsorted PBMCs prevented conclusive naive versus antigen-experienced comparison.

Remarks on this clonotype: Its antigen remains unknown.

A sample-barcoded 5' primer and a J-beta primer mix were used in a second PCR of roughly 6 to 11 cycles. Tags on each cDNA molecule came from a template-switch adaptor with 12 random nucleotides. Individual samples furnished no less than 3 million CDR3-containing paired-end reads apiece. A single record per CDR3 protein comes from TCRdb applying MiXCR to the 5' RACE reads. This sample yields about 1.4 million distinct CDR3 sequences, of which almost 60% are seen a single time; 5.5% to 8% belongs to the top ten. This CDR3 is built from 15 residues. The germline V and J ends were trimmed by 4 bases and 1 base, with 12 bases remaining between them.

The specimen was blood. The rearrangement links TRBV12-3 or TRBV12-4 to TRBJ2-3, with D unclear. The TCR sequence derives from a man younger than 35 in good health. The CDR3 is CASSSPVKGTDTQYF. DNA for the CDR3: TGTGCCAGCAGTTCCCCCGTGAAGGGCACAGATACGCAGTATTTT.